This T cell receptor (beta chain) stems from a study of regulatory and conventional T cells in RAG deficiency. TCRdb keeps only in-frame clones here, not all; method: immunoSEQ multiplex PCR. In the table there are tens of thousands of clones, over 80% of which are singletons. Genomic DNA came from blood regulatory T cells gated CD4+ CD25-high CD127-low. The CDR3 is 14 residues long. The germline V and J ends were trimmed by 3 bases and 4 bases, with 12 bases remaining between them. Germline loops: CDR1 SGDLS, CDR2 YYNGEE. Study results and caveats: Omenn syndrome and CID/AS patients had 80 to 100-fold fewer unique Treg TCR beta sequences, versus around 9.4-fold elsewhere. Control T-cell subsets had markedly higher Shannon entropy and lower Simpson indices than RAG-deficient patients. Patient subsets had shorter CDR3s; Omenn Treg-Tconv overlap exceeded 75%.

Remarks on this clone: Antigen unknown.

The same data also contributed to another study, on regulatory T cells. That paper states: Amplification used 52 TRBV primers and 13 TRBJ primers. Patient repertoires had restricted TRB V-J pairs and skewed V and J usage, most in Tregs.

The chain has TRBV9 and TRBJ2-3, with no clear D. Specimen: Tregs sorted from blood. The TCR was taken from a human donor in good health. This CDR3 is CASSALRFADTQYF. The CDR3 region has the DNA TGTGCCAGCAGCGCACTGCGTTTCGCAGATACGCAGTATTTT.